These 17 T cell receptor beta chains were all obtained from the same sample, sequenced in a study of tumor and adjacent non-tumor tissue in lung cancer. RNA was extracted from bulk tissue without any cell sorting. A modified ARM-PCR protocol with three rounds of nested PCR amplified TCRbeta. TCRdb re-derived calls from the multiplex PCR reads in MiXCR, one entry per CDR3 protein. Of about 110,000 distinct CDR3 sequences in the sample, roughly 74% were seen once. Sequenced sample: lung tumor tissue. These TCRs come from a woman in her sixties or seventies with non-small cell lung cancer.

With regard to this clonotype: A read error is likely, as this CDR3 ends without the conserved phenylalanine or tryptophan. V gene TRBV20-1 combines with J gene TRBJ1-4; 7 nucleotides match TRBD1. This CDR3 region has 17 residues. Germline V gene lookup returns CDR1 DFQATT and CDR2 SNEGSKA (reference sequence). Trimming removed 2 bases from V and 8 bases from J; junction bases left unmatched: 17. DNA of the CDR3: TGCAGTGCTAGAAGCGCGATCGCAGGACAGGAAGCAGAAAAACTGTTTTAT. It encodes CSARSAIAGQEAEKLFY.

This clonotype has just a few counts. Just one base apart from a much larger clone, this may be a read error. V gene TRBV12-3 or TRBV12-4 combines with J gene TRBJ1-4; perhaps TRBD1 as D (5 bases). The V gene lost 6 bases and the J gene lost 8 bases, with 16 bases spanning the gap. This CDR3 contains 14 residues. As DNA, the CDR3 is TGTGCCAGCAGCCCTCTGTCAAGGGGCGAAAAACTGTTTTTT. This translates into CASSPLSRGEKLFF.

In this sample, this clonotype turned up once. A junction end diverges from the germline sequence, so it may reflect a read error. The chain is built from TRBV14 and TRBJ1-6; D is perhaps TRBD1 (5 bases). The CDR3 is 16 residues long. Germline V gives CDR1 SGHDN, CDR2 FVKESK. The CDR3 sequence is CASSKEGTVYNTPLHF. DNA of the CDR3: TGTGCCAGCAGCAAAGAAGGGACGGTGTATAATACACCCCTCCACTTT.

With respect to this clonotype: Compared with germline, one end of the junction differs, possibly owing to a read error. The chain carries TRBV11-2 and TRBJ1-6; D not resolved. CDR3 length: 14 amino acids. Germline CDR1 and CDR2: SGHAT and FQNNGV. The CDR3, as DNA: TGTGCCATCAGCTTAGAAGCAAGTAATTCACACCTACACTTT. Protein: CAISLEASNSHLHF. Complete variable domain (other parts from reference TRBV11-2 and TRBJ1-6): EAGVAQSPRYKIIEKRQSVAFWCNPISGHATLYWYQQILGQGPKLLIQFQNNGVVDDSQLPKDRFSAERLKGVDSTLKIQPAKLEDSAVYLCAISLEASNSHLHFGNGTRLTVT.

About this clonotype itself: This could be a read error, since a much larger clone is one nucleotide away. The J gene is TRBJ2-7, the V gene TRBV12-3 or TRBV12-4; perhaps D is TRBD1 or TRBD2 (5 bases each). This CDR3 region has 14 residues. Trimming removed 7 bases from V and 6 bases from J, with 19 bases in between. The CDR3 sequence is CASNPRGGYFEQYF. CDR3 nucleotides: TGTGCCAGCAACCCCCGGGGCGGCTACTTCGAGCAGTACTTC.

The chain is built from TRBV4-3 and TRBJ2-5, with TRBD1 as a possible D gene (5 bases). The CDR3 is made up of 15 amino acids. Germline CDR1 LGHNA, CDR2 YSLEER. V gave up 0 bases and J gave up 7 bases, with 15 bases separating them. Here the CDR3 reads CASSQEAQGQGTQYF. The CDR3 nucleotides read TGCGCCAGCAGCCAAGAGGCCCAGGGTCAGGGGACCCAGTACTTC.

About this clonotype itself: Relative to the germline gene, one junction end is altered; a read error may explain this. This sequence joins TRBV6-2 or TRBV6-3 and TRBJ1-4; D gene unclear. The V gene's germline CDR1 is MNHEY and CDR2 SVGEGT. The CDR3 sequence is 15 residues long. In DNA, the CDR3 is TGTGCCAGCAGTGTAGCAGACGCAACCAATGAAAAACTGTTTTTT. The encoded protein is CASSVADATNEKLFF.

This sequence joins TRBV28 and TRBJ2-3; 9 bases match TRBD2. J gave up 13 bases and V 2 bases, and 16 bases lay outside the gene matches. The CDR3 spans 16 residues. Germline V gene sequence: CDR1 MDHEN, CDR2 SYDVKM. The chain's CDR3 is CASSLLGGGAVDTEYF. DNA for the CDR3: TGTGCCAGCAGTTTACTGGGCGGGGGGGCTGTAGATACAGAGTATTTT.

This clonotype was seen only once. One end of the junction does not line up with germline, which may come from a read error. The chain recombines TRBV11-2 with TRBJ2-7; 9 bases match TRBD1. This CDR3 has 14 residues. From germline, CDR1 is SGHAT and CDR2 FQNNGV. CDR3 residues: CPSSLVGTGMEQYF. CDR3 nucleotides: TGTCCCAGCAGCTTAGTAGGGACAGGGATGGAGCAGTACTTC.

Note on this clonotype: A much larger clone differs by one base, so this may be a read error. The chain is built from TRBV29-1 and TRBJ2-5; perhaps TRBD2 as D (7 bases). Per germline, CDR1 SQVTM and CDR2 ANQGSEA. The CDR3 loop spans 13 amino acids. The CDR3 here is CSIEGGSQETQYF. The CDR3 bases are TGCAGCATTGAGGGGGGGAGTCAAGAGACCCAGTACTTC. Combining the CDR3 with reference TRBV29-1 and TRBJ2-5 gives the whole variable domain SAVISQKPSRDICQRGTSLTIQCQVDSQVTMMFWYRQQPGQSLTLIATANQGSEATYESGFVIDKFPISRPNLTFSTLTVSNMSPEDSSIYLCSIEGGSQETQYFGPGTRLLVL.

The chain has TRBV5-1 and TRBJ2-7; D tentatively reads TRBD1 or TRBD2 (5 bases each). The germline V and J ends were trimmed by 6 bases and 6 bases, with 19 bases remaining between them. Looked up from germline, CDR1 is SGHRS and CDR2 is YFSETQ. This CDR3 region has 14 residues. The CDR3 loop is CASNGDAQGAEQYF. The DNA for the CDR3 is TGCGCCAGCAATGGGGACGCCCAGGGTGCCGAGCAGTACTTC.

In its sample, this clonotype was seen once. One end of the junction is discordant with germline, which a read error may explain. The V call is TRBV20-1, the J call TRBJ1-2; D is perhaps TRBD1 (6 bases). The CDR3 has 13 amino acids. Germline CDR1 and CDR2: DFQATT and SNEGSKA (reference sequence). For the CDR3, the DNA is TGCAATGCAGTGAGGGACACGAACTATGACTACACCTTC. It is translated as CNAVRDTNYDYTF.

This clonotype was recorded many times. The CDR3 DNA reads as TGTGCCAGCAGGACAAGGACAGAAAACACTGAAGCTTTCTTT. Its protein is CASRTRTENTEAFF. The chain joins TRBV5-6 to TRBJ1-1; D possibly corresponds to TRBD1 (6 bases). The CDR3 runs to 14 residues. V was shortened by 5 bases and J by 2 bases, with 13 bases between the two germline ends. Germline loops: CDR1 SGHDT, CDR2 YYEEEE.

This clonotype is judged medium-sized. This chain connects TRBV29-1 to TRBJ2-2; 8 bases are a match to TRBD1. The CDR3 runs 14 residues. Trimming at V came to 3 bases and at J to 5 bases, leaving 5 bases not matched to a gene. Germline V CDR1 and CDR2: SQVTM, ANQGSEA. CDR3 residues: CSVDWQGATGELFF. The CDR3 bases are TGCAGCGTTGATTGGCAGGGGGCAACCGGGGAGCTGTTTTTT.

This clonotype appeared a single time. The junction does not match germline at one end; this may be a read error. V usage is TRBV11-1 and J usage is TRBJ2-1; unclear D gene. The CDR3 has 14 residues. Germline V gene sequence: CDR1 SGHAT, CDR2 FQDESV (reference sequence). The CDR3 nucleotides read TGTGCCAGCAGCCGAGCGAGCTCCTACAATGAGCACTTCTTC. It yields the protein CASSRASSYNEHFF. Filled out from reference TRBV11-1 and TRBJ2-1, the complete variable domain reads EAEVAQSPRYKITEKSQAVAFWCDPISGHATLYWYRQILGQGPELLVQFQDESVVDDSQLPKDRFSAERLKGVDSTLKIQPAELGDSAMYLCASSRASSYNEHFFGPGTRLTVL.

About this clonotype: A junction end diverges from the germline sequence, so it may reflect a read error. This chain uses TRBV11-2 with TRBJ1-1; D call uncertain. CDR3 length equals 15 residues. The V gene's germline CDR1 is SGHAT and CDR2 FQNNGV. DNA for the CDR3: TGTGCCAGCAGCTTAGAGCCAGGACCCAACACTGAAGATCTCTTT. As protein: CASSLEPGPNTEDLF.

With regard to this clonotype: The junction differs from germline at one of its ends, possibly a read error. The chain has TRBV11-2 and TRBJ1-5; D gene uncertain. The CDR3 is made up of 15 amino acids. The germline V gene encodes CDR1 SGHAT and CDR2 FQNNGV. DNA for the CDR3: TGTGCCAGCAGCTTAGATCTAGCAGGTAATCAGCCCCATCATTTT. It yields the protein CASSLDLAGNQPHHF.